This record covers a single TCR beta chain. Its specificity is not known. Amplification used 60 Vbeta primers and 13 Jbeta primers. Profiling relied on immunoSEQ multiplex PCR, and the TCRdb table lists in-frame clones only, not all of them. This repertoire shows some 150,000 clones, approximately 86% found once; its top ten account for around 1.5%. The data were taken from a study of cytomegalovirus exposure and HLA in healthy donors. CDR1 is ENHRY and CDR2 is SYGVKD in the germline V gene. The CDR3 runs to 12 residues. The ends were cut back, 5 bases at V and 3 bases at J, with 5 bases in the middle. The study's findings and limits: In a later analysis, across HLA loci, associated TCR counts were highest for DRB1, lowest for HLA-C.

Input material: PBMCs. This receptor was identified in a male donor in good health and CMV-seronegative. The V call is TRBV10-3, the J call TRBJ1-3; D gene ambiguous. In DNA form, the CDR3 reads TGTGCCATCAGTCCCAATGGAAACACCATATATTTT. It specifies CAISPNGNTIYF.